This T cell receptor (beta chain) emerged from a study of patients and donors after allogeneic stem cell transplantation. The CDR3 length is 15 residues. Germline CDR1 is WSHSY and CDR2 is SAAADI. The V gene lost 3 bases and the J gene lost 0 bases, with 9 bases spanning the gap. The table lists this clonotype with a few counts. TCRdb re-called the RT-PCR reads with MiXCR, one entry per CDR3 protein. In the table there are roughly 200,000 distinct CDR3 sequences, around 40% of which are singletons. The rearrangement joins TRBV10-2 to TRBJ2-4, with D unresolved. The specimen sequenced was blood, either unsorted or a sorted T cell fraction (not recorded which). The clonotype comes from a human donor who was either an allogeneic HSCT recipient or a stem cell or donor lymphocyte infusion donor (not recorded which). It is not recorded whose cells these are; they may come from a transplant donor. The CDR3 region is CASSDRQLAKNIQYF. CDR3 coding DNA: TGCGCCAGCAGTGACCGGCAGCTAGCCAAAAACATTCAGTACTTC.